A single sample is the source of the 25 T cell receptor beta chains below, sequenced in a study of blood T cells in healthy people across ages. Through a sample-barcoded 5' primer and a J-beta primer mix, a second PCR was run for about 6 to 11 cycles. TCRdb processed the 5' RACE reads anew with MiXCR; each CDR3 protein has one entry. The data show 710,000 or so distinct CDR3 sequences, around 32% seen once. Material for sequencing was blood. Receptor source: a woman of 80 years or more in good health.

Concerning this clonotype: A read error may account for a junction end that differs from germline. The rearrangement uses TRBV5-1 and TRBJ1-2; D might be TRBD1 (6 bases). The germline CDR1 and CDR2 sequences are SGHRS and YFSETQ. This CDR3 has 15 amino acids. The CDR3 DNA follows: TGCGCCAGCAGCCGGTTGGGGGCGCGAGACTATGGCTACATCTTC. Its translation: CASSRLGARDYGYIF.

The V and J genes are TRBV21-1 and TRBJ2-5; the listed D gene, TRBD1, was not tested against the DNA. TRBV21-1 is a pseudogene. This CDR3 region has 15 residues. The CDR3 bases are TGTGCCAGCAGCAAAGGGTCGGGGCGTAGGGAGACCCAGTACTTC. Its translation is CASSKGSGRRETQYF.

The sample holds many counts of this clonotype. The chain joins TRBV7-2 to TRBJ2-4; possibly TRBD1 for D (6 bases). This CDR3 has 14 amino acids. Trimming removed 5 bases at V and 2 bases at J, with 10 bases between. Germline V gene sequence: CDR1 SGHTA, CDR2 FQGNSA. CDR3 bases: TGTGCCAGCAGCCGAGACAGGTCCAAAAACATTCAGTACTTC. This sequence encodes CASSRDRSKNIQYF.

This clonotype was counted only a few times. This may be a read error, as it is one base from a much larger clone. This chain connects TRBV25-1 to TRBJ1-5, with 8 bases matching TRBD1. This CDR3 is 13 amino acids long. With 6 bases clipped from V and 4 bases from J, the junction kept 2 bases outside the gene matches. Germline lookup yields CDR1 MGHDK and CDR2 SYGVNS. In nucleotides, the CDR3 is TGTGCCAGCAGACAGGGGGTGAATCAGCCCCAGCATTTT. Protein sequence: CASRQGVNQPQHF.

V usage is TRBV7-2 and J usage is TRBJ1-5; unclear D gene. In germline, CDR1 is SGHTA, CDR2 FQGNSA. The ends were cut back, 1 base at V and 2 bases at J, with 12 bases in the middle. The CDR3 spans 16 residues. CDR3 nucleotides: TGTGCCAGCAGCTTAGTTTCGGTCGGAGGCAATCAGCCCCAGCATTTT. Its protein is CASSLVSVGGNQPQHF. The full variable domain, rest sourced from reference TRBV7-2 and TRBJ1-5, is GAGVSQSPSNKVTEKGKDVELRCDPISGHTALYWYRQSLGQGLEFLIYFQGNSAPDKSGLPSDRFSAERTGGSVSTLTIQRTQQEDSAVYLCASSLVSVGGNQPQHFGDGTRLSIL.

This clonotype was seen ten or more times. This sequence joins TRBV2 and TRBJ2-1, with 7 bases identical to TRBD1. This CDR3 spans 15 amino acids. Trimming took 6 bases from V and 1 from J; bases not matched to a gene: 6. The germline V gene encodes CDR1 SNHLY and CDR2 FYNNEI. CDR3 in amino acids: CASRPTGISYNEQFF. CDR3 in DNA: TGTGCCAGCAGACCGACAGGGATATCCTACAATGAGCAGTTCTTC.

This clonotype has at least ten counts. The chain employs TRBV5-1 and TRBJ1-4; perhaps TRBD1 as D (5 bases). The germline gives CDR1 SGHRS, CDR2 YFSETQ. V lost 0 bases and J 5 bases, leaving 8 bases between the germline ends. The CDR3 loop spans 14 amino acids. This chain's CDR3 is CASSLGTRNEKLFF. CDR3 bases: TGCGCCAGCAGCTTGGGGACACGAAATGAAAAACTGTTTTTT.

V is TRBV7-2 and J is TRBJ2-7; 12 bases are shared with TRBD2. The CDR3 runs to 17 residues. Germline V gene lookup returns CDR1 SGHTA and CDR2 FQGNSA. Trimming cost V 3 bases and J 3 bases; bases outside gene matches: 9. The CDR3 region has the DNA TGTGCCAGCAGCTTGAATACCCGACTAGCGGGAGACTACGAGCAGTACTTC. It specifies CASSLNTRLAGDYEQYF.

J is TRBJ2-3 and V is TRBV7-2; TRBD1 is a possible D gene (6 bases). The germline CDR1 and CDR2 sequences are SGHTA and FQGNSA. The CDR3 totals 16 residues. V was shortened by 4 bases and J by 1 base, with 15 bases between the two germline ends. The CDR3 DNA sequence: TGTGCCAGCAGCTCTCTCGACAGGTCCCGCACAGATACGCAGTATTTT. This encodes CASSSLDRSRTDTQYF.

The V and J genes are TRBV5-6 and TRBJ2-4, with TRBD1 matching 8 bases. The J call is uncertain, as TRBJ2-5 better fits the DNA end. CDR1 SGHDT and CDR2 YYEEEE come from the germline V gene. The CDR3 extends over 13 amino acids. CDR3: CASSDGQGETQYF. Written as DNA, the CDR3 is TGTGCCAGCAGCGACGGACAGGGAGAGACCCAGTACTTC.

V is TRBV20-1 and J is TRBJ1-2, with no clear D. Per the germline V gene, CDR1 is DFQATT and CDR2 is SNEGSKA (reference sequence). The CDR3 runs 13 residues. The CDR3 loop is CYTGGGRNYGYTF. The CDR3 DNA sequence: TGCTACACCGGTGGAGGGAGAAACTATGGCTACACCTTC.

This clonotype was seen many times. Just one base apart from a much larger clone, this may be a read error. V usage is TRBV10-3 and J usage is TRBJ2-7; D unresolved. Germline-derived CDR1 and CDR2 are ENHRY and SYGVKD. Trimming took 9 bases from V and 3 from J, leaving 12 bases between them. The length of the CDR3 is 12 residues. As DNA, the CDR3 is TGTGCCATGGGCGGTGGCAGCTACGAGCAGTACTTC. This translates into CAMGGGSYEQYF.

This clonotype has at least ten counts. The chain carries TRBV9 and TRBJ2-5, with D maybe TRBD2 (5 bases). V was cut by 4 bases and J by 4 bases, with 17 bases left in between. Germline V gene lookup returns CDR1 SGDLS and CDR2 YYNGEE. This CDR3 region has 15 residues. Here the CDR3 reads CASSISGLGVETQYF. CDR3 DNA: TGTGCCAGCAGCATTTCCGGGTTGGGAGTAGAGACCCAGTACTTC.

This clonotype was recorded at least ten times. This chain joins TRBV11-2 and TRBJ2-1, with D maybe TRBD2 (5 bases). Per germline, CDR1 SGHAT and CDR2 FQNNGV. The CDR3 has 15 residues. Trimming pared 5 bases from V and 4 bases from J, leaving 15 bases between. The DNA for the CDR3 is TGTGCCAGCAGCCTCCGAGCCACGGGATACAATGAGCAGTTCTTC. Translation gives CASSLRATGYNEQFF.

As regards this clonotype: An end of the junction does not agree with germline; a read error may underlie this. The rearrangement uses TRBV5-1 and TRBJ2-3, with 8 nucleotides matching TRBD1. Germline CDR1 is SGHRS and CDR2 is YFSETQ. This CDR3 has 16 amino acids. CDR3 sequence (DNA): TGCGCCAGCAGCTTGACCCAGGGGGCGAGGACAGGTACGCAGTATTTT. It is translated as CASSLTQGARTGTQYF.

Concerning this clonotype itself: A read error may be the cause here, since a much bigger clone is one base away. This chain's CDR3 is CASSDRDRRANYGYTF. In nucleotides, the CDR3 is TGTGCCAGCAGCGACCGGGACAGGCGAGCTAACTATGGCTACACCTTC. The V gene is TRBV7-9, the J gene TRBJ1-2; 8 bases are a match to TRBD1. Trimming at V came to 5 bases and at J to 0 bases, leaving 8 bases not matched to a gene. The CDR3 spans 16 residues. Germline CDR1 and CDR2: SEHNR and FQNEAQ (reference sequence).

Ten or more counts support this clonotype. The CDR3 DNA reads TGTGCCAGCAGCTTAGATCAGGACGCGGCGATCGAGACCCAGTACTTC. This sequence encodes CASSLDQDAAIETQYF. This chain links TRBV11-2 with TRBJ2-5; D remains ambiguous. The CDR3 has 16 amino acids. Looked up from germline, CDR1 is SGHAT and CDR2 is FQNNGV. The V end was cut by 0 bases, the J end by 5 bases, with 16 bases between.

The CDR3 nucleotides read TGTGCCTGGAGTTTAGGACAGGGCTATGGCTACACCTTC. This encodes CAWSLGQGYGYTF. V and J are TRBV30 and TRBJ1-2, with 8 bases matching TRBD1. In germline, CDR1 is GTSNPN, CDR2 SVGIG (reference sequence). This CDR3 spans 13 amino acids. The V and J ends lost 2 bases and 4 bases, in that order; junction bases with no gene match: 3.

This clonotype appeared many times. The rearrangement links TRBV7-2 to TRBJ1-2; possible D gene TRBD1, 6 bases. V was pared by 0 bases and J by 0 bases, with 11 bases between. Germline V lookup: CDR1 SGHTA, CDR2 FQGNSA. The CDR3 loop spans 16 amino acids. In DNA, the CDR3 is TGTGCCAGCAGCTTAGCCGCCAGGGGAACTAACTATGGCTACACCTTC. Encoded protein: CASSLAARGTNYGYTF.

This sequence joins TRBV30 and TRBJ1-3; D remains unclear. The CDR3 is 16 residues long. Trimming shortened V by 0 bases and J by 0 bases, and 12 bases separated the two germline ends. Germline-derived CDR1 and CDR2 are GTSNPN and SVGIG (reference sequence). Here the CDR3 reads CAWSVIRTYSGNTIYF. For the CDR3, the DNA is TGTGCCTGGAGTGTTATCCGAACGTACTCTGGAAACACCATATATTTT.

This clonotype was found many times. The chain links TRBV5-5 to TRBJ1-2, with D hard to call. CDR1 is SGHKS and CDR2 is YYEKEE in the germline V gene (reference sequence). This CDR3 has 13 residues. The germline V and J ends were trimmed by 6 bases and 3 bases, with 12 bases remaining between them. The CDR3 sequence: CASTNMDDYGYTF. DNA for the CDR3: TGTGCCAGCACAAATATGGATGACTATGGCTACACCTTC.

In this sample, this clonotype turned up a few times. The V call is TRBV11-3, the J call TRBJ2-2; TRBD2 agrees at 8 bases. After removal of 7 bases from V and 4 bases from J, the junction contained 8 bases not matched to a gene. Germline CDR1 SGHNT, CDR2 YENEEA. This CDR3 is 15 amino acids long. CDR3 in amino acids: CASKRSGVTTGELFF. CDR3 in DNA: TGTGCCAGCAAACGTAGCGGGGTCACCACCGGGGAGCTGTTTTTT.

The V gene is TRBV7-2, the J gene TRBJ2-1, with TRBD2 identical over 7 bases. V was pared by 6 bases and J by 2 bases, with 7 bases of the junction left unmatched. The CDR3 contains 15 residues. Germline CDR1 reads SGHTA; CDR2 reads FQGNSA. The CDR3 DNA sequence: TGTGCCAGCAGAATTTCCGGGACTACCTACAATGAGCAGTTCTTC. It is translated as CASRISGTTYNEQFF.

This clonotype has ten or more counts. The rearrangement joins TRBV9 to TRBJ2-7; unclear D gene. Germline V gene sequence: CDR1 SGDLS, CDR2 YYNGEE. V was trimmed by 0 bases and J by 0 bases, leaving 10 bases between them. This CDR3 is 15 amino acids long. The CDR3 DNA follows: TGTGCCAGCAGCGTAGCCCCCGAGAGCTCCTACGAGCAGTACTTC. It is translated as CASSVAPESSYEQYF.

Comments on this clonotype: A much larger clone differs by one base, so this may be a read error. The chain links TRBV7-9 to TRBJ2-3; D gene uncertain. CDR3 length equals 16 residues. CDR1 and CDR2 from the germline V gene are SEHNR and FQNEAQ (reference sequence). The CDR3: CAGSLIGVTSTDTQYF. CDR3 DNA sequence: TGTGCCGGCAGCTTAATAGGAGTCACCAGCACAGATACGCAGTATTTT.